Each of the 29 T cell receptor beta chains below was sequenced from the same sample in a study of cytomegalovirus exposure and HLA in healthy donors. The PCR was carried out with 60 Vbeta primers and 13 Jbeta primers. Clones were read by immunoSEQ multiplex PCR, and TCRdb kept only the in-frame ones, dropping some. The table has about 180,000 clones, around 82% seen once. The material sequenced was PBMCs. The source of these receptors is a man between 35 and 55 years old in good health and CMV-seronegative.

Only one count was recorded for this clone. J is TRBJ2-3 and V is TRBV27; D might be TRBD1 (5 bases). The V and J ends lost 0 bases and 8 bases respectively, with 12 bases between them. Germline assignment: CDR1 MNHEY and CDR2 SMNVEV (reference sequence). This CDR3 contains 14 residues. The CDR3: CASSLSGHAGTQYF. The CDR3 DNA sequence: TGTGCCAGCAGTTTATCAGGACACGCCGGTACGCAGTATTTT.

The J gene is TRBJ1-4, the V gene TRBV20-1, with unresolved D. Deletions cut 8 bases from V and 0 bases from J, with 4 bases between. Germline V gives CDR1 DFQATT, CDR2 SNEGSKA (reference sequence). The CDR3 runs 11 residues. In DNA form, the CDR3 reads TGCAGTAGCCCAACTAATGAAAAACTGTTTTTT. The encoded protein is CSSPTNEKLFF.

The chain has TRBV19 and TRBJ2-5, with D perhaps TRBD2 (6 bases). The CDR3 extends over 15 amino acids. The V and J ends lost 9 bases and 2 bases respectively, with 19 bases between them. The germline gives CDR1 LNHDA, CDR2 SQIVND (reference sequence). The CDR3 nucleotides read TGTGCCAGCAACACAAGGAGGGAAGAGCAAGAGACCCAGTACTTC. Amino acid sequence: CASNTRREEQETQYF. Combining the CDR3 with reference TRBV19 and TRBJ2-5 gives the whole variable domain DGGITQSPKYLFRKEGQNVTLSCEQNLNHDAMYWYRQDPGQGLRLIYYSQIVNDFQKGDIAEGYSVSREKKESFPLTVTSAQKNPTAFYLCASNTRREEQETQYFGPGTRLLVL.

In regard to this clone: One junction end disagrees with the germline gene, perhaps due to a read error. The V call is TRBV4-3, the J call TRBJ1-1; D not certain. The germline V gene has CDR1 LGHNA and CDR2 YSLEER. CDR3 length equals 14 residues. The CDR3 bases are TGCGCCAGCAGCCAAGATCCCGGGTCCACTGGAGCTTTCTTT. Translated: CASSQDPGSTGAFF.

The rearrangement uses TRBV6-4 and TRBJ2-6, with a tentative D call TRBD1 (6 bases). The length of the CDR3 is 15 residues. Germline V CDR1 and CDR2: MRHNA, SNTAGT. V was cut by 6 bases and J by 0 bases, with 9 bases left in between. CDR3 region: CASRKQGSGANVLTF. CDR3 sequence (DNA): TGTGCCAGCAGAAAACAGGGCTCTGGGGCCAACGTCCTGACTTTC.

This clone was detected only a few times. The chain recombines TRBV27 with TRBJ2-7; 8 nucleotides agree with TRBD2. This CDR3 region has 14 residues. The germline V gene encodes CDR1 MNHEY and CDR2 SMNVEV (reference sequence). The ends lost 6 bases at V and 2 bases at J; junction bases unmatched: 6. The CDR3 spells CASRGGGLTYEQYF. Here the CDR3 DNA reads TGTGCCAGCAGGGGCGGGGGGCTTACCTACGAGCAGTACTTC.

J is TRBJ1-2 and V is TRBV5-1; D is possibly TRBD1 (5 bases). The CDR3 length is 14 residues. From germline, CDR1 is SGHRS and CDR2 YFSETQ. Trimming cost V 4 bases and J 2 bases, with 12 bases left between them. The DNA of the CDR3 is TGCGCCAGCAGCCCCTGGAAGGGGAACTATGGCTACACCTTC. Translated, it gives CASSPWKGNYGYTF.

V usage is TRBV7-2 and J usage is TRBJ1-5, with D possibly TRBD1 on 6 matching bases. Germline lookup yields CDR1 SGHTA and CDR2 FQGNSA. The CDR3 has 16 residues. Trimming took 0 bases from V and 0 from J, leaving 9 bases between them. This chain's CDR3 is CASSLADSYSNQPQHF. In nucleotides, the CDR3 is TGTGCCAGCAGCTTAGCGGACAGCTATAGCAATCAGCCCCAGCATTTT. The variable domain in full, with the rest retrieved from reference TRBV7-2 and TRBJ1-5, is GAGVSQSPSNKVTEKGKDVELRCDPISGHTALYWYRQSLGQGLEFLIYFQGNSAPDKSGLPSDRFSAERTGGSVSTLTIQRTQQEDSAVYLCASSLADSYSNQPQHFGDGTRLSIL.

This clone was detected a few times. J is TRBJ1-1 and V is TRBV6-1, with D perhaps TRBD1 (5 bases). Per the germline V gene, CDR1 is MNHNS and CDR2 is SASEGT. V gave up 4 bases and J gave up 2 bases, with 11 bases separating them. The CDR3 sequence is 14 residues long. CDR3 coding DNA: TGTGCCAGCAGTGGGGCCAGGGAAAACACTGAAGCTTTCTTT. It is translated as CASSGARENTEAFF.

This rearrangement joins TRBV5-1 to TRBJ1-3; D unresolved. The germline V gene has CDR1 SGHRS and CDR2 YFSETQ. The CDR3 runs 15 residues. V dropped 4 bases and J dropped 4 bases, with 15 bases sitting between them. DNA of the CDR3: TGCGCCAGCAGCGAAACGCCCGGAGCAGGAAACACCATATATTTT. It translates to CASSETPGAGNTIYF.

The rearrangement links TRBV2 to TRBJ1-4, with 8 bases lining up with TRBD1. The germline gives CDR1 SNHLY, CDR2 FYNNEI. This CDR3 is 15 amino acids long. The V and J ends lost 6 bases and 2 bases, in that order; junction bases with no gene match: 5. The CDR3 DNA reads TGTGCCAGCAGACGACAGGGGTCGACTAATGAAAAACTGTTTTTT. It encodes CASRRQGSTNEKLFF.

In this sample, this clone turned up a few times. V and J are TRBV4-3 and TRBJ2-7; TRBD1 matches at 9 bases. Germline V gene lookup returns CDR1 LGHNA and CDR2 YSLEER. V dropped 0 bases and J dropped 1; count of bases not matched to a gene: 4. The CDR3 is 16 amino acids. The CDR3 DNA is TGCGCCAGCAGCCAAGATGTTGGGACAGGGTCCTACGAGCAGTACTTC. It yields the protein CASSQDVGTGSYEQYF.

This chain joins TRBV7-3 and TRBJ1-2; 9 nucleotides match TRBD1. The CDR3 covers 14 residues. Germline trimming cut 2 bases from V and 8 bases from J; bases unmatched to any gene: 6. Germline V lookup: CDR1 SGHTA, CDR2 FQGTGA. CDR3 residues: CASSLGDRERGYTF. CDR3 nucleotides: TGTGCCAGCAGCTTAGGGGACAGGGAAAGGGGCTACACCTTC.

The V and J genes are TRBV18 and TRBJ2-1; TRBD2 agrees at 11 bases. The CDR3 has 15 amino acids. Losses at the gene ends were 6 bases for V and 7 bases for J; bases not matched to a gene: 8. Germline values: CDR1 KGHSH, CDR2 LQKENI. CDR3 sequence: CASSRDSGRANEQFF. The CDR3 nucleotides read TGTGCCAGCTCGCGGGATAGCGGGAGGGCAAATGAGCAGTTCTTC.

The J gene is TRBJ2-1, the V gene TRBV7-2; D is ambiguous. Germline CDR1 reads SGHTA; CDR2 reads FQGNSA. This CDR3 has 12 residues. V was shortened by 1 base and J by 9 bases, with 7 bases between the two germline ends. The CDR3: CASSLERLEQFF. The DNA for the CDR3 is TGTGCCAGCAGCTTAGAGCGCCTTGAGCAGTTCTTC. The full variable domain, in which reference TRBV7-2 and TRBJ2-1 provide the parts outside the CDR3, is GAGVSQSPSNKVTEKGKDVELRCDPISGHTALYWYRQSLGQGLEFLIYFQGNSAPDKSGLPSDRFSAERTGGSVSTLTIQRTQQEDSAVYLCASSLERLEQFFGPGTRLTVL.

This rearrangement joins TRBV6-1 to TRBJ1-1, with D hard to call. The CDR3 has 15 amino acids. V lost 8 bases to trimming and J lost 2 bases, with 18 bases between them. The germline V gene encodes CDR1 MNHNS and CDR2 SASEGT. In DNA, the CDR3 is TGTGCCAGCTCCTTCGGCCCGGGAGTTAACACTGAAGCTTTCTTT. This translates into CASSFGPGVNTEAFF.

This clone has only a few counts. CDR3: CASSLESGLGDGYTF. The CDR3 DNA sequence: TGTGCCAGCAGCTTGGAATCAGGGTTAGGAGACGGCTACACCTTC. The chain combines TRBV5-6 with TRBJ1-2; TRBD1 is a possible D gene (5 bases). The CDR3 is 15 residues long. Germline V CDR1 and CDR2: SGHDT, YYEEEE. The V and J ends lost 0 bases and 8 bases respectively, with 17 bases between them.

With regard to this clone: The sample contains more than one DNA sequence encoding this CDR3. This rearrangement joins TRBV5-1 to TRBJ2-7; 8 bases match TRBD2. With 1 base clipped from V and 2 bases from J, the junction kept 2 bases outside the gene matches. The CDR3 is 14 residues long. Germline V CDR1 and CDR2: SGHRS, YFSETQ. The CDR3 nucleotides are TGCGCCAGCAGCTTGACTAGCGGTACCTACGAGCAGTACTTC. This encodes CASSLTSGTYEQYF.

This chain uses TRBV9 with TRBJ2-5; 10 bases fit TRBD1. The CDR3 extends over 15 amino acids. The V gene end was trimmed by 3 bases and the J gene end by 5 bases; junction bases not matched to a gene: 7. Germline lookup yields CDR1 SGDLS and CDR2 YYNGEE. The CDR3 spells CASSASGTGEETQYF. CDR3 coding DNA: TGTGCCAGCAGCGCCTCCGGGACAGGGGAGGAGACCCAGTACTTC.

Only a few counts were recorded for this clone. This chain uses TRBV7-9 with TRBJ2-1, with 10 bases matching TRBD2. J lost 13 bases, V lost 2 bases, and 2 bases had no gene match. This CDR3 has 12 amino acids. Germline V gene data show CDR1 as SEHNR and CDR2 as FQNEAQ (reference sequence). CDR3 in DNA: TGTGCCAGCAGCTTAACTAGCGGGGTCCAGTTCTTC. This translates into CASSLTSGVQFF.

The chain is built from TRBV9 and TRBJ2-1, with TRBD1 matching over 10 bases. In germline, CDR1 is SGDLS, CDR2 YYNGEE. The CDR3 extends over 19 amino acids. V trimming: 3 bases; J trimming: 3 bases; junction bases outside the gene matches: 15. The chain's CDR3 is CASSALPGQGKSFYNEQFF. The CDR3 DNA is TGTGCCAGCAGCGCCTTACCGGGACAGGGGAAGAGTTTCTACAATGAGCAGTTCTTC.

J is TRBJ2-2 and V is TRBV7-2; unclear D gene. V shed 1 base and J shed 3 bases, with 15 bases lying between them. Germline-derived CDR1 and CDR2 are SGHTA and FQGNSA. This CDR3 has 17 residues. CDR3 DNA sequence: TGTGCCAGCAGCTTAGTCTTTACCGGAGTTTACACCGGGGAGCTGTTTTTT. Translated, it gives CASSLVFTGVYTGELFF.

The rearrangement uses TRBV28 and TRBJ2-3, with 16 positions matching TRBD2. V dropped 6 bases and J dropped 1; count of bases not matched to a gene: 4. This CDR3 contains 17 residues. In germline, CDR1 is MDHEN, CDR2 SYDVKM. DNA of the CDR3: TGTGCCAGCAGGGGGACTAGCGGGAGGGCCGGCACAGATACGCAGTATTTT. Protein sequence: CASRGTSGRAGTDTQYF.

The chain employs TRBV5-1 and TRBJ2-3; 13 bases match TRBD2. Trimming cost V 8 bases and J 4 bases; bases outside gene matches: 10. The CDR3 contains 16 residues. Germline CDR1 is SGHRS and CDR2 is YFSETQ. The CDR3 protein is CASRDPGLAGPDTQYF. The CDR3 nucleotides read TGCGCCAGTCGTGACCCGGGACTAGCGGGACCAGATACGCAGTATTTT.

This chain links TRBV19 with TRBJ2-5, with 10 bases fitting TRBD1. CDR3 length: 14 residues. V shed 1 base and J 5 bases; nucleotides not matched to a gene: 1. From germline, CDR1 is LNHDA and CDR2 SQIVND (reference sequence). This CDR3 reads CASSIGGQGETQYF. For the CDR3, the DNA is TGTGCCAGTAGTATAGGGGGACAGGGGGAGACCCAGTACTTC.

Here the CDR3 reads CASSYSGTGRTDTQYF. CDR3 in DNA: TGTGCCAGCAGTTACTCGGGGACAGGGAGAACAGATACGCAGTATTTT. The rearrangement joins TRBV6-5 to TRBJ2-3; TRBD1 matches 9 bases. The CDR3 contains 16 residues. The V segment lost 0 bases and the J segment 3 bases; nucleotides outside the gene matches: 4. CDR1 is MNHEY and CDR2 is SVGAGI in the germline V gene.

A few counts support this clone. The V gene is TRBV19, the J gene TRBJ2-5; maybe TRBD1 (5 bases). The CDR3 extends over 14 amino acids. Germline CDR1 reads LNHDA; CDR2 reads SQIVND (reference sequence). Trimming stripped 4 bases from V and 1 base from J, with 10 bases between. This chain's CDR3 is CASSTRTLQETQYF. CDR3 sequence (DNA): TGTGCCAGTAGTACTCGGACACTCCAAGAGACCCAGTACTTC.

The chain uses TRBV7-9 and TRBJ2-1, with D possibly TRBD2 on 5 matching bases. The CDR3 consists of 14 residues. CDR1 and CDR2 from the germline V gene are SEHNR and FQNEAQ (reference sequence). V was shortened by 3 bases and J by 2 bases, with 8 bases between the two germline ends. In DNA form, the CDR3 reads TGTGCCAGCAGCTTGGACGGGACCTACAATGAGCAGTTCTTC. It translates to CASSLDGTYNEQFF.

The chain couples TRBV5-5 to TRBJ1-5, with D perhaps TRBD1 (5 bases). The CDR3 runs 13 residues. Germline-derived CDR1 and CDR2 are SGHKS and YYEKEE (reference sequence). V gave up 3 bases and J gave up 7 bases, with 11 bases separating them. The CDR3 protein is CASSSLTEQPQHF. The CDR3 DNA reads TGTGCCAGCAGCTCCTTGACAGAACAGCCCCAGCATTTT. Looking up the rest from reference TRBV5-5 and TRBJ1-5 gives the full variable domain: DAGVTQSPTHLIKTRGQQVTLRCSPISGHKSVSWYQQVLGQGPQFIFQYYEKEERGRGNFPDRFSARQFPNYSSELNVNALLLGDSALYLCASSSLTEQPQHFGDGTRLSIL.